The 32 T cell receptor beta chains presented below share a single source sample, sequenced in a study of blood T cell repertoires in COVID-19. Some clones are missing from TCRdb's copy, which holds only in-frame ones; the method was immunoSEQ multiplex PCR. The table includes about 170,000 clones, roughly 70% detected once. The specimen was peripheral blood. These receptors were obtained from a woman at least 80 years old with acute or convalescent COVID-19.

This CDR3 is CASSQLTGSGELFF. In DNA, the CDR3 is TGCGCCAGCAGCCAATTAACAGGGTCCGGGGAGCTGTTTTTT. The rearrangement joins TRBV4-3 to TRBJ2-2, with TRBD1 as a possible D gene (6 bases). Trimming took off 2 bases at V and 6 bases at J, with 10 bases between the two ends. Germline V gene lookup returns CDR1 LGHNA and CDR2 YSLEER. The CDR3 loop spans 14 amino acids.

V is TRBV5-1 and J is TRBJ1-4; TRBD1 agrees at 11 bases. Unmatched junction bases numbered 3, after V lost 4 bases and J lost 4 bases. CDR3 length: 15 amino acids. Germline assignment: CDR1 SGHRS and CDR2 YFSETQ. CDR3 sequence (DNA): TGCGCCAGCAGCGCCGGGACAGGGGGTAATGAAAAACTGTTTTTT. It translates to CASSAGTGGNEKLFF.

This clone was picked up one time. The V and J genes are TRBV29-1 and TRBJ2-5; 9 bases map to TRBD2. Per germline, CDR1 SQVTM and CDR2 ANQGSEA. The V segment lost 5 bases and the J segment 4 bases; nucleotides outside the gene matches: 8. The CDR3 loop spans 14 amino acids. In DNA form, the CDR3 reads TGCAGCGTTCCATCATGGCGGGAGGGAGAGACCCAGTACTTC. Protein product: CSVPSWREGETQYF.

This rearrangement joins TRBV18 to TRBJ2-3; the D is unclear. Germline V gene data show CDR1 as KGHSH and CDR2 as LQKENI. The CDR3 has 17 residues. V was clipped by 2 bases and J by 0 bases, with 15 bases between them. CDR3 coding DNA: TGTGCCAGCTCACCATTGGCAGCCCAGACTAGCACAGATACGCAGTATTTT. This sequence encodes CASSPLAAQTSTDTQYF.

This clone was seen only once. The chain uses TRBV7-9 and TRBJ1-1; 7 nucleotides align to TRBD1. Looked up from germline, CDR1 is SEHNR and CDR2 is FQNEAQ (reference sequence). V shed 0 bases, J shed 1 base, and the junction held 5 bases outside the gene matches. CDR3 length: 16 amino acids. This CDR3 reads CASSLAGGAWNTEAFF. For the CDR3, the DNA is TGTGCCAGCAGCTTAGCAGGGGGCGCGTGGAACACTGAAGCTTTCTTT. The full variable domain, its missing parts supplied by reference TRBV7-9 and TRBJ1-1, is DTGVSQNPRHKITKRGQNVTFRCDPISEHNRLYWYRQTLGQGPEFLTYFQNEAQLEKSRLLSDRFSAERPKGSFSTLEIQRTEQGDSAMYLCASSLAGGAWNTEAFFGQGTRLTVV.

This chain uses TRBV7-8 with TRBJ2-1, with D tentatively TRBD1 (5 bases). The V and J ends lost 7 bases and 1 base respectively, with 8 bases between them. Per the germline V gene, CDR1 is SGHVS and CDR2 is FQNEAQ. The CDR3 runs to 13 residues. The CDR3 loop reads CASMSGSYNEQFF. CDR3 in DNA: TGTGCCAGCATGTCAGGGTCCTACAATGAGCAGTTCTTC.

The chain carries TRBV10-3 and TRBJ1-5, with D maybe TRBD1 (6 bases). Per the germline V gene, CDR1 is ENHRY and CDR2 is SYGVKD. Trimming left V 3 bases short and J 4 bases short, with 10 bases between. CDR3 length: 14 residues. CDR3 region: CAISEEGGNQPQHF. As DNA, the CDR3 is TGTGCCATCAGTGAAGAGGGGGGGAATCAGCCCCAGCATTTT.

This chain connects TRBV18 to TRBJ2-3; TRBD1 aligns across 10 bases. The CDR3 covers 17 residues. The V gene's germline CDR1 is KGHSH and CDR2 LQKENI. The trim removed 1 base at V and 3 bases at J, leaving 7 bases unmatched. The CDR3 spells CASSPRDRGSRTDTQYF. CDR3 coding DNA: TGTGCCAGCTCACCACGGGACAGGGGATCTCGGACAGATACGCAGTATTTT.

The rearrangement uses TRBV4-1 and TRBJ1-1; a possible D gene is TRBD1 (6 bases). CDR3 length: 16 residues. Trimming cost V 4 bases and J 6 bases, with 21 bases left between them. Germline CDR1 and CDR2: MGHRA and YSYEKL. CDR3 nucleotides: TGCGCCAGCAGCCCCGACCGACAGGCTCAGAATTCTGAAGCTTTCTTT. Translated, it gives CASSPDRQAQNSEAFF.

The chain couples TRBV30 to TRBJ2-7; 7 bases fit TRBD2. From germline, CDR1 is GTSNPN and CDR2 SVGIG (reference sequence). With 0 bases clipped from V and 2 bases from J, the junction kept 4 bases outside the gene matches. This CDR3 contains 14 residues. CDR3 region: CAWSVLAGAYEQYF. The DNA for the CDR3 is TGTGCCTGGAGTGTACTCGCGGGGGCCTACGAGCAGTACTTC.

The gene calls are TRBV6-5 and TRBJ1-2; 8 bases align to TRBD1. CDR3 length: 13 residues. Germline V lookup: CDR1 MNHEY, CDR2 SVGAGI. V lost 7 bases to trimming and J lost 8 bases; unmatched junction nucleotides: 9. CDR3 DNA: TGTGCCAGCACCCGCCAGGGGGCCAGGGGCTACACCTTC. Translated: CASTRQGARGYTF.

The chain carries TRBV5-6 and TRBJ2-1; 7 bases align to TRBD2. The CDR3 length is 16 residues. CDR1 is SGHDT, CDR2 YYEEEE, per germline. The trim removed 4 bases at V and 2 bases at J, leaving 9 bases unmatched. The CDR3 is CASSGMGGGTYNEQFF. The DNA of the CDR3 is TGTGCCAGCAGCGGGATGGGCGGGGGTACCTACAATGAGCAGTTCTTC.

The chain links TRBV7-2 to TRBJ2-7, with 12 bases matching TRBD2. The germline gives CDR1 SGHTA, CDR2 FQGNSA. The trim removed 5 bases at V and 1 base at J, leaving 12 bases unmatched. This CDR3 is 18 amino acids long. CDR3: CASSPQVGTSGFSYEQYF. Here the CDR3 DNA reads TGTGCCAGCAGCCCCCAGGTCGGGACTAGCGGGTTTTCCTACGAGCAGTACTTC.

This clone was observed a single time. The CDR3 DNA reads as TGTGCCAGCAGCACAGGGGGCGAGACCCAGTACTTC. Protein: CASSTGGETQYF. V is TRBV28 and J is TRBJ2-5, with 9 bases fitting TRBD1. Germline CDR1 and CDR2: MDHEN and SYDVKM. V shed 6 bases and J 5 bases; nucleotides not matched to a gene: 1. The CDR3 runs 12 residues.

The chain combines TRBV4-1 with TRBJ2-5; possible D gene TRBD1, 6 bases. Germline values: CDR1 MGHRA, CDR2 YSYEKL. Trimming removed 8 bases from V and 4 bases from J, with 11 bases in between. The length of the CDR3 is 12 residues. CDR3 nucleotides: TGCGCCAGCGGACAGAGAGGAGAGACCCAGTACTTC. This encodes CASGQRGETQYF.

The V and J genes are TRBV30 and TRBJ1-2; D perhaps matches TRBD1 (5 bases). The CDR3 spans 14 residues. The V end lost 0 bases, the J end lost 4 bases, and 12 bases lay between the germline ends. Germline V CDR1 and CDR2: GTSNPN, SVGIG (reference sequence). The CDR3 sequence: CAWSVLSTAYGYTF. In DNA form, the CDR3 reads TGTGCCTGGAGTGTACTCTCGACAGCCTATGGCTACACCTTC.

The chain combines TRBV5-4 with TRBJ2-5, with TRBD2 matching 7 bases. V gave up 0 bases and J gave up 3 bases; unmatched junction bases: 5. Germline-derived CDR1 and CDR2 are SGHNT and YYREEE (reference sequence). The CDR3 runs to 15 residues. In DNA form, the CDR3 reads TGTGCCAGCAGCTTGGGGTGGGGAGGGGAAGAGACCCAGTACTTC. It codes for CASSLGWGGEETQYF.

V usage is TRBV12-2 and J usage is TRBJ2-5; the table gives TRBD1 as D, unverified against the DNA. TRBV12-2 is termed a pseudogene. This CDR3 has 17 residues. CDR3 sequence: CASRLDDRTLLEETQYF. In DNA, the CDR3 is TGTGCAAGTCGCTTGGACGACAGGACCCTTCTGGAAGAGACCCAGTACTTC.

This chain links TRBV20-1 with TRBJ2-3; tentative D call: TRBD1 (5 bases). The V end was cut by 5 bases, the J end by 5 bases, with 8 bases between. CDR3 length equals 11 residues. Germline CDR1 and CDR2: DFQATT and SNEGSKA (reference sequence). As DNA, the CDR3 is TGCAGTGCTGAGACAGAAGATACGCAGTATTTT. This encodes CSAETEDTQYF.

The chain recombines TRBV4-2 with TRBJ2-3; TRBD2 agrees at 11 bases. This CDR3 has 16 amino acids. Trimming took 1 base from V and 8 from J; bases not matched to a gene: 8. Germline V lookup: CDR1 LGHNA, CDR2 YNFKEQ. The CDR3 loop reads CASSQVITSGRGTQYF. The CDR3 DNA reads TGTGCCAGCAGCCAAGTTATCACTAGCGGGAGAGGTACGCAGTATTTT.

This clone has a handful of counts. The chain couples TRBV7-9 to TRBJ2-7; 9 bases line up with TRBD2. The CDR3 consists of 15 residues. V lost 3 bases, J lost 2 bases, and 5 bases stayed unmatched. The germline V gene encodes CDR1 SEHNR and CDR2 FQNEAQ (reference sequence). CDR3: CASSLAGGPTYEQYF. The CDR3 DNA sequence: TGTGCCAGCAGCTTGGCGGGAGGGCCCACCTACGAGCAGTACTTC.

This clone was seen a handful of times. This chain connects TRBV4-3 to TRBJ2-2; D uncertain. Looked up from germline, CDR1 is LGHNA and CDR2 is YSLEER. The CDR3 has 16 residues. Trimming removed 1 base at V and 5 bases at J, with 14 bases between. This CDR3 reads CASSQVRHYETGELFF. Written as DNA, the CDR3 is TGCGCCAGCAGCCAAGTCCGGCACTACGAAACCGGGGAGCTGTTTTTT.

CDR3 sequence (DNA): TGTGCCAGCACCGTAGACAGGGAAGGATCTGGCTACACCTTC. It yields the protein CASTVDREGSGYTF. The chain carries TRBV6-5 and TRBJ1-2; 7 bases are a match to TRBD1. The junction had 12 bases not matched to a gene; V was cut back by 7 bases and J by 7 bases. The germline V gene encodes CDR1 MNHEY and CDR2 SVGAGI. CDR3 length: 14 residues.

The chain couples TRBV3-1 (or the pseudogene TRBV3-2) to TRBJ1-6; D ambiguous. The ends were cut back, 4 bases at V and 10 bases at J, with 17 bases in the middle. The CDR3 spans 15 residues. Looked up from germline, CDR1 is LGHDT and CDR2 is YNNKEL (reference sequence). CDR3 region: CASSPARGEGSPLHF. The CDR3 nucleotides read TGTGCCAGCAGCCCCGCCCGCGGGGAAGGGTCACCCCTCCACTTT.

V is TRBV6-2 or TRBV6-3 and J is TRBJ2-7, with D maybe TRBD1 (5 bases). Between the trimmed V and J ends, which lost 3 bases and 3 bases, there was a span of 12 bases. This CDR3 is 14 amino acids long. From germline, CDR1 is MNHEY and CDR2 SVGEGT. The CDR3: CASSYFRDLYEQYF. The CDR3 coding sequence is TGTGCCAGCAGTTATTTCAGGGATCTCTACGAGCAGTACTTC.

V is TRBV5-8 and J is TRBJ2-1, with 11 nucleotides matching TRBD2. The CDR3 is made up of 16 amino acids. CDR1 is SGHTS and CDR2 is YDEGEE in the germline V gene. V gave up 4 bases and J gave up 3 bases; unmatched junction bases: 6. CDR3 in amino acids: CASSLSTSGSYNEQFF. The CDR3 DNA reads TGTGCCAGCAGCCTATCTACTAGCGGGAGCTACAATGAGCAGTTCTTC.

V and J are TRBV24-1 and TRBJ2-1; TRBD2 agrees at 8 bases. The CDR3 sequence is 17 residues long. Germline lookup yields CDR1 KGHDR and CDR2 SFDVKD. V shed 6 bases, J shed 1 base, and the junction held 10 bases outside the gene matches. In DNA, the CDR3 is TGTGCCACCAGTAGCGGGAGTGTTCTTAGGTCCTACAATGAGCAGTTCTTC. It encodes CATSSGSVLRSYNEQFF.

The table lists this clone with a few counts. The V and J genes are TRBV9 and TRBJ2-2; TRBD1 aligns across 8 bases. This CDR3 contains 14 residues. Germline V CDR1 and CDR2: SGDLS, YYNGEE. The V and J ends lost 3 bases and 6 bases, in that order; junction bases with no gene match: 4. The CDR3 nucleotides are TGTGCCAGCAGCGCCGGGACAGGCGCCGGGGAGCTGTTTTTT. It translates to CASSAGTGAGELFF.

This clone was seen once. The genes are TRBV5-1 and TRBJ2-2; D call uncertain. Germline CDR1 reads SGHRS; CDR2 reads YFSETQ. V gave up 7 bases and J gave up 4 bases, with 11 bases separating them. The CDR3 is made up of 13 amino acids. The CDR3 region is CASGESGTGELFF. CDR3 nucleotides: TGCGCCAGCGGCGAGTCGGGCACCGGGGAGCTGTTTTTT. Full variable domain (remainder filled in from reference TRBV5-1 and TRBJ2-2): KAGVTQTPRYLIKTRGQQVTLSCSPISGHRSVSWYQQTPGQGLQFLFEYFSETQRNKGNFPGRFSGRQFSNSRSEMNVSTLELGDSALYLCASGESGTGELFFGEGSRLTVL.

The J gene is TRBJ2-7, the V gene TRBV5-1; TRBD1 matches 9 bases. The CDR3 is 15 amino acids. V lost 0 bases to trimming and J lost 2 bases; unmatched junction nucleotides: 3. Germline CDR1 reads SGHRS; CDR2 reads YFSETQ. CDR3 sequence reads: CASSLAGTGTYEQYF. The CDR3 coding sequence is TGCGCCAGCAGCTTGGCCGGGACAGGGACCTACGAGCAGTACTTC.

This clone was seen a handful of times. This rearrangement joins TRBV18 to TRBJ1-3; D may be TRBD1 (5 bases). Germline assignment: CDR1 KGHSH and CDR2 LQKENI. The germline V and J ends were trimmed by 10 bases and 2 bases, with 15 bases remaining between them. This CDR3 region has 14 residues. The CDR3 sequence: CATSSRGTGNTIYF. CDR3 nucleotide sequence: TGTGCCACCTCCAGTCGGGGGACTGGAAACACCATATATTTT.

CDR3 protein: CASSIGLAGRTDTQYF. CDR3 nucleotides: TGTGCCAGTAGTATCGGACTAGCGGGGAGGACAGATACGCAGTATTTT. The V call is TRBV19, the J call TRBJ2-3; 12 bases agree with TRBD2. With 3 bases clipped from V and 3 bases from J, the junction kept 4 bases outside the gene matches. CDR1 and CDR2 (germline): LNHDA, SQIVND (reference sequence). The CDR3 loop spans 16 amino acids.